A single sample gave rise to the 6 T cell receptor beta chains below, sequenced in a study of T cells in localized non-small cell lung cancer. Profiling relied on immunoSEQ multiplex PCR, and the TCRdb table lists in-frame clones only, not all of them. The data contain just under 35,000 clones, about 91% of them singletons. The sequencing here drew on peripheral blood mononuclear cells, taken before any cancer treatment. Every receptor here comes from a female donor older than 55 with stage II lung adenocarcinoma.

The V call is TRBV10-3, the J call TRBJ2-7; weak D call: TRBD1 (6 bases). Per germline, CDR1 ENHRY and CDR2 SYGVKD. The CDR3 has 11 amino acids. V gave up 11 bases and J gave up 3 bases, with 11 bases separating them. In DNA form, the CDR3 reads TGTGCCTCCCTGGACAGCTACGAGCAGTACTTC. It yields the protein CASLDSYEQYF.

CDR3 DNA sequence: TGTGCCAGCAGCTTTGTAGCGGGGGAATACAATGAGCAGTTCTTC. Its translation: CASSFVAGEYNEQFF. V and J are TRBV7-7 and TRBJ2-1; the match to TRBD2 covers 9 bases. CDR1 and CDR2 from the germline V gene are SSHAT and FNYEAQ (reference sequence). The CDR3 runs to 15 residues. After removal of 3 bases from V and 4 bases from J, the junction contained 4 bases not matched to a gene.

The J gene is TRBJ2-7, the V gene TRBV5-6; no clear D. The V end was cut by 6 bases, the J end by 5 bases, with 21 bases between. Germline V CDR1 and CDR2: SGHDT, YYEEEE. The CDR3 contains 15 residues. CDR3 DNA sequence: TGTGCCAGCACTTCATCGCGGTCGGCGATCCACGAGCAGTACTTC. It translates to CASTSSRSAIHEQYF.

The gene calls are TRBV6-5 and TRBJ2-7; D is unclear. Germline V gene lookup returns CDR1 MNHEY and CDR2 SVGAGI. V was pared by 7 bases and J by 1 base, with 14 bases between. This CDR3 has 14 amino acids. CDR3 bases: TGTGCCAGCATACCCGGGCCGCCTTCCTACGAGCAGTACTTC. It translates to CASIPGPPSYEQYF.

The V and J genes are TRBV6-5 and TRBJ1-2; no definite D call. Per the germline V gene, CDR1 is MNHEY and CDR2 is SVGAGI. The CDR3 contains 14 residues. The germline V and J ends were trimmed by 0 bases and 3 bases, with 8 bases remaining between them. This CDR3 reads CASSYSREDYGYTF. Here the CDR3 DNA reads TGTGCCAGCAGTTACTCAAGAGAGGACTATGGCTACACCTTC.

DNA of the CDR3: TGCGCCAGCATCAACTATTCCGGGACAGGGATATCCCACGAGCAGTACTTC. It is translated as CASINYSGTGISHEQYF. This chain connects TRBV10-1 to TRBJ2-7; 9 bases agree with TRBD1. Germline V gene data show CDR1 as WNHNN and CDR2 as SYGVQD (reference sequence). J lost 5 bases, V lost 7 bases, and 18 bases had no gene match. This CDR3 contains 17 residues.